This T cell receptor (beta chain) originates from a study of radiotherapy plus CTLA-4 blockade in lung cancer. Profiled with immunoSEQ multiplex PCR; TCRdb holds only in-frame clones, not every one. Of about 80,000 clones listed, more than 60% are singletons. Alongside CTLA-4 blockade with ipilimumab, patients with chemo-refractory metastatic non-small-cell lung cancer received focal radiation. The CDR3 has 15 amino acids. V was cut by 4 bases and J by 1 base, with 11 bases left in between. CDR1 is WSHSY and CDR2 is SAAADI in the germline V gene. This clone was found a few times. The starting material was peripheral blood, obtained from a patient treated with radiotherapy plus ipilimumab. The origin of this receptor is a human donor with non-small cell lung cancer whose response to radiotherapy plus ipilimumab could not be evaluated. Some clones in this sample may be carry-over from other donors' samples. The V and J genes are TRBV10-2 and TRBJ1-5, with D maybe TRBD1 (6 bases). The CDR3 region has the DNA TGCGCCAGCAGTGGACAGGAGATCAGCAATCAGCCCCAGCATTTT. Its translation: CASSGQEISNQPQHF.